These 25 T cell receptor beta chains came from one sample sequenced in a study of cytomegalovirus exposure and HLA in healthy donors. PCR was performed using 60 Vbeta and 13 Jbeta primers. Data came from immunoSEQ multiplex PCR; TCRdb stores just in-frame clones and leaves some out. The table lists 95,000 to 150,000 clones, 10% of them singletons. Sequencing was performed on PBMCs. The receptors here all came from a woman aged 18-35 years in good health and CMV-seropositive.

This clone has a handful of counts. The chain uses TRBV7-8 and TRBJ2-3, with D maybe TRBD1 (6 bases). The CDR3 extends over 18 amino acids. Germline V gives CDR1 SGHVS, CDR2 FQNEAQ. V shed 4 bases and J shed 6 bases, with 26 bases lying between them. DNA for the CDR3: TGTGCCAGCAGCTCCCTATTGTTCCGGGACAAGGGTTTCGATACGCAGTATTTT. Its protein is CASSSLLFRDKGFDTQYF. The variable domain in full, with the rest retrieved from reference TRBV7-8 and TRBJ2-3, is GAGVSQSPRYKVAKRGQDVALRCDPISGHVSLFWYQQALGQGPEFLTYFQNEAQLDKSGLPSDRFFAERPEGSVSTLKIQRTQQEDSAVYLCASSSLLFRDKGFDTQYFGPGTRLTVL.

This clone was observed a handful of times. V and J are TRBV6-1 and TRBJ1-4, with D hard to call. Germline CDR1 and CDR2: MNHNS and SASEGT. This CDR3 has 15 residues. V lost 7 bases and J 3 bases, leaving 15 bases between the germline ends. The CDR3 sequence: CASTAYGVANEKLFF. The CDR3 DNA reads TGTGCCAGCACCGCTTACGGGGTGGCTAATGAAAAACTGTTTTTT.

V and J are TRBV5-4 and TRBJ2-2, with 9 bases aligning to TRBD1. From germline, CDR1 is SGHNT and CDR2 YYREEE (reference sequence). CDR3 size: 16 residues. Trimming at V came to 3 bases and at J to 4 bases, leaving 7 bases not matched to a gene. CDR3 loop: CASSYTGGAGTGELFF. Written as DNA, the CDR3 is TGTGCCAGCAGCTACACAGGGGGCGCGGGCACCGGGGAGCTGTTTTTT.

This clone has only a few counts. The rearrangement joins TRBV27 to TRBJ1-1; 8 bases align to TRBD1. V was clipped by 8 bases and J by 0 bases; unmatched bases: 8. In germline, CDR1 is MNHEY, CDR2 SMNVEV (reference sequence). CDR3 length equals 15 residues. The CDR3, as DNA: TGTGCCAGCGGATTCAGGGGGCCTATGAACACTGAAGCTTTCTTT. Translating it yields CASGFRGPMNTEAFF.

V usage is TRBV2 and J usage is TRBJ1-1, with D unresolved. The CDR3 extends over 14 amino acids. The germline V gene encodes CDR1 SNHLY and CDR2 FYNNEI. V lost 7 bases to trimming and J lost 8 bases, with 20 bases between them. CDR3 loop: CASKPHRTLVEAFF. The CDR3 nucleotides are TGTGCCAGCAAACCCCACCGGACTTTAGTGGAAGCTTTCTTT.

This clone was counted a few times. This chain connects TRBV28 to TRBJ2-5; D is unclear. The CDR3 is 15 residues long. Per the germline V gene, CDR1 is MDHEN and CDR2 is SYDVKM. Trimming took off 6 bases at V and 0 bases at J, with 14 bases between the two ends. CDR3 DNA: TGTGCCAGCAGCCCCCTAAACTGGTACCAAGAGACCCAGTACTTC. Translation: CASSPLNWYQETQYF.

The chain recombines TRBV6-5 with TRBJ1-4; 7 bases match TRBD1. This CDR3 has 15 amino acids. Germline trimming cut 6 bases from V and 5 bases from J; bases unmatched to any gene: 9. Germline CDR1 reads MNHEY; CDR2 reads SVGAGI. The DNA for the CDR3 is TGTGCCAGCAGATTTGGGACAGCGGGCAATGAAAAACTGTTTTTT. The encoded protein is CASRFGTAGNEKLFF.

The V call is TRBV2, the J call TRBJ2-2; D possibly corresponds to TRBD1 (6 bases). Per the germline V gene, CDR1 is SNHLY and CDR2 is FYNNEI. Trimming removed 7 bases from V and 6 bases from J, with 12 bases in between. The CDR3 spans 13 residues. CDR3 bases: TGTGCCAGCAAAACCAGGGGCCCCGGGGAGCTGTTTTTT. It codes for CASKTRGPGELFF. The variable domain in full, with the rest retrieved from reference TRBV2 and TRBJ2-2, is EPEVTQTPSHQVTQMGQEVILRCVPISNHLYFYWYRQILGQKVEFLVSFYNNEISEKSEIFDDQFSVERPDGSNFTLKIRSTKLEDSAMYFCASKTRGPGELFFGEGSRLTVL.

Comments on this clone: Other DNA sequences of this sample code for an identical CDR3. This sequence joins TRBV7-9 and TRBJ2-3; D is unclear. Trimming removed 3 bases at V and 1 base at J, with 5 bases between. The CDR3 extends over 13 amino acids. Germline-derived CDR1 and CDR2 are SEHNR and FQNEAQ (reference sequence). DNA of the CDR3: TGTGCCAGCAGCTTCTCTGGCACAGATACGCAGTATTTT. This codes for CASSFSGTDTQYF.

This chain joins TRBV7-6 and TRBJ2-5; 8 positions match TRBD2. CDR1 SGHVS and CDR2 FNYEAQ come from the germline V gene. Trimming at V came to 0 bases and at J to 5 bases, leaving 11 bases not matched to a gene. The CDR3 loop spans 17 amino acids. CDR3 DNA: TGTGCCAGCAGCTTAGCGCCGAGACTAGCGTTAGGGGAGACCCAGTACTTC. Translated: CASSLAPRLALGETQYF.

CDR3 sequence: CASSLAGSGTTDTQYF. In nucleotides, the CDR3 is TGCGCCAGCAGCTTGGCCGGTAGCGGGACCACAGATACGCAGTATTTT. This chain links TRBV5-1 with TRBJ2-3; 8 bases fit TRBD2. J lost 2 bases, V lost 0 bases, and 5 bases had no gene match. The CDR3 spans 16 residues. Germline CDR1 reads SGHRS; CDR2 reads YFSETQ.

This clone has only a few counts. The chain carries TRBV27 and TRBJ2-1; TRBD1 matches at 7 bases. CDR1 and CDR2 from the germline V gene are MNHEY and SMNVEV (reference sequence). With V trimmed by 7 bases and J by 6 bases, 9 bases remained unmatched. The CDR3 is 14 amino acids. The CDR3 DNA reads TGTGCCAGCACTCACAGGGGATTTGGCAATGAGCAGTTCTTC. This translates into CASTHRGFGNEQFF.

This sequence joins TRBV7-9 and TRBJ1-1, with TRBD1 as a possible D gene (5 bases). The germline gives CDR1 SEHNR, CDR2 FQNEAQ (reference sequence). The CDR3 loop spans 14 amino acids. The V and J ends lost 5 bases and 6 bases respectively, with 16 bases between them. The DNA for the CDR3 is TGTGCCAGCAGCCTCAGGGAGGGTTTTGCTGAAGCTTTCTTT. It translates to CASSLREGFAEAFF. The whole variable domain, filled in from reference TRBV7-9 and TRBJ1-1, reads DTGVSQNPRHKITKRGQNVTFRCDPISEHNRLYWYRQTLGQGPEFLTYFQNEAQLEKSRLLSDRFSAERPKGSFSTLEIQRTEQGDSAMYLCASSLREGFAEAFFGQGTRLTVV.

This chain joins TRBV5-1 and TRBJ1-1; D call uncertain. The CDR3 has 12 amino acids. Germline V gene lookup returns CDR1 SGHRS and CDR2 YFSETQ. The V and J ends lost 0 bases and 8 bases respectively, with 8 bases between them. The DNA for the CDR3 is TGCGCCAGCAGCTTGGGAGGCTTCGAAGCTTTCTTT. Amino acids: CASSLGGFEAFF.

This chain joins TRBV7-3 and TRBJ1-1; D gene unclear. V gave up 5 bases and J gave up 6 bases, with 16 bases separating them. Germline V gives CDR1 SGHTA, CDR2 FQGTGA. This CDR3 contains 14 residues. CDR3 sequence reads: CASSPMCYNSEAFF. In DNA, the CDR3 is TGTGCCAGCAGCCCCATGTGCTATAACTCTGAAGCTTTCTTT.

This clone was counted a few times. The rearrangement joins TRBV6-1 to TRBJ2-1; TRBD2 matches 10 bases. CDR3 length: 13 amino acids. V trimming: 11 bases; J trimming: 7 bases; junction bases outside the gene matches: 8. In germline, CDR1 is MNHNS, CDR2 SASEGT. CDR3 sequence: CAGSGRPGNEQFF. Written as DNA, the CDR3 is TGTGCCGGTAGCGGGAGGCCCGGGAATGAGCAGTTCTTC.

This rearrangement joins TRBV4-1 to TRBJ2-3; D unclear. The length of the CDR3 is 15 residues. Deletions cut 1 base from V and 8 bases from J, with 16 bases between. Germline CDR1 reads MGHRA; CDR2 reads YSYEKL. CDR3 DNA: TGCGCCAGCAGCCAAGGAGGCCAGTTGTTAGGTACGCAGTATTTT. Residues: CASSQGGQLLGTQYF.

The V call is TRBV29-1, the J call TRBJ1-1; TRBD1 might be the D (6 bases). CDR3 length: 13 amino acids. Trimming stripped 6 bases from V and 3 bases from J, with 14 bases between. CDR1 and CDR2 (germline): SQVTM, ANQGSEA. This CDR3 reads CSVGGGLDTEAFF. The CDR3 DNA sequence: TGCAGCGTCGGCGGGGGCCTAGACACTGAAGCTTTCTTT.

Comment on this clone: The junction and the germline gene differ at one end; a read error may be behind it. J is TRBJ2-7 and V is TRBV5-1, with unresolved D. This CDR3 contains 15 residues. The germline V gene has CDR1 SGHRS and CDR2 YFSETQ. This chain's CDR3 is CASSLGTTHTYGQYF. CDR3 nucleotides: TGCGCCAGCAGCCTTGGAACGACTCATACCTACGGGCAGTACTTC. Full variable domain (outside the CDR3, taken from reference TRBV5-1 and TRBJ2-7): KAGVTQTPRYLIKTRGQQVTLSCSPISGHRSVSWYQQTPGQGLQFLFEYFSETQRNKGNFPGRFSGRQFSNSRSEMNVSTLELGDSALYLCASSLGTTHTYGQYFGPGTRLTVT.

A few counts support this clone. Other nucleotide sequences in the sample specify the same CDR3. The chain employs TRBV30 and TRBJ2-2; D is unresolved. Germline V lookup: CDR1 GTSNPN, CDR2 SVGIG (reference sequence). V shed 3 bases and J shed 5 bases, with 4 bases lying between them. The CDR3 totals 11 residues. The chain's CDR3 is CAWRRTGELFF. In DNA form, the CDR3 reads TGTGCCTGGAGGAGAACCGGGGAGCTGTTTTTT.

This clone was picked up a small number of times. The CDR3: CASSYRLAGGTYNEQFF. CDR3 DNA sequence: TGCGCCAGCAGCTATCGACTAGCGGGGGGGACTTACAATGAGCAGTTCTTC. The chain employs TRBV5-1 and TRBJ2-1; 14 nucleotides line up with TRBD2. Germline V lookup: CDR1 SGHRS, CDR2 YFSETQ. Germline trimming cut 3 bases from V and 4 bases from J; bases unmatched to any gene: 6. The CDR3 loop spans 17 amino acids.

The V gene is TRBV19, the J gene TRBJ2-3, with no clear D. V shed 6 bases and J shed 4 bases, with 5 bases lying between them. Germline CDR1 LNHDA, CDR2 SQIVND (reference sequence). The CDR3 consists of 11 residues. In nucleotides, the CDR3 is TGTGCCAGTAGCGTAGCAGATACGCAGTATTTT. Translation gives CASSVADTQYF.

The chain employs TRBV27 and TRBJ1-1; D gene uncertain. CDR1 is MNHEY and CDR2 is SMNVEV in the germline V gene (reference sequence). This CDR3 is 13 amino acids long. V lost 5 bases to trimming and J lost 3 bases, with 10 bases between them. The CDR3, as DNA: TGTGCCAGCAGTGCCGGGATCCACACTGAAGCTTTCTTT. Its translation: CASSAGIHTEAFF.

About this clone itself: Other DNA variants within this sample encode the same CDR3. J is TRBJ1-3 and V is TRBV30; D not certain. This CDR3 comprises 12 residues. The germline V and J ends were trimmed by 4 bases and 1 base, with 5 bases remaining between them. The germline V gene encodes CDR1 GTSNPN and CDR2 SVGIG (reference sequence). CDR3 in DNA: TGTGCCTGGACGGGGTCTGGAAACACCATATATTTT. Protein product: CAWTGSGNTIYF.

The chain joins TRBV7-8 to TRBJ1-2; TRBD1 matches 8 bases. The trim removed 5 bases at V and 4 bases at J, leaving 6 bases unmatched. Per the germline V gene, CDR1 is SGHVS and CDR2 is FQNEAQ. The CDR3 covers 14 residues. CDR3 in amino acids: CASSAKTGVYGYTF. In DNA form, the CDR3 reads TGTGCCAGCAGCGCCAAGACAGGGGTCTATGGCTACACCTTC.